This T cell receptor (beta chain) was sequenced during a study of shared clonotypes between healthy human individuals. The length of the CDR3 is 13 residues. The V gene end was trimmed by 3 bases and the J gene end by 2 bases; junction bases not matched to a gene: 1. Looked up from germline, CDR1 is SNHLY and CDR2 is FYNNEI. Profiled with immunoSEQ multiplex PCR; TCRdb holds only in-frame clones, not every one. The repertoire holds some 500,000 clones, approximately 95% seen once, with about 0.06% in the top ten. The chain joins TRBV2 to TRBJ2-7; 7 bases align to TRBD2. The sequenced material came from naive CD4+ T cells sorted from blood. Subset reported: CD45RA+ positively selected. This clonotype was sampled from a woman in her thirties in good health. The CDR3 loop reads CASSDGGAYEQYF. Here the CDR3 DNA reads TGTGCCAGCAGTGATGGGGGGGCCTACGAGCAGTACTTC. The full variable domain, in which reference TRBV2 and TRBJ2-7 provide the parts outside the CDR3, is EPEVTQTPSHQVTQMGQEVILRCVPISNHLYFYWYRQILGQKVEFLVSFYNNEISEKSEIFDDQFSVERPDGSNFTLKIRSTKLEDSAMYFCASSDGGAYEQYFGPGTRLTVT.